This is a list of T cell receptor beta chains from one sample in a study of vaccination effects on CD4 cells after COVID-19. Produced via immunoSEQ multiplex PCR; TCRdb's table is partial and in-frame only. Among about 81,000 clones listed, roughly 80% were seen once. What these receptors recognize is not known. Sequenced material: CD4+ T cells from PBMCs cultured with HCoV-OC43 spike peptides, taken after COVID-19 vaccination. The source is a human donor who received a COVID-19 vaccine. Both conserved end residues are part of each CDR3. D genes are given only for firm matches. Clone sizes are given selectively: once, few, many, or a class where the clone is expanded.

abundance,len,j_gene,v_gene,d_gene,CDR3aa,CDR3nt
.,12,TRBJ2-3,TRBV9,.,CASSVETDTQYF,TGTGCCAGCAGCGTAGAAACAGATACGCAGTATTTT
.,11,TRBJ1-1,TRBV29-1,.,CSVEGGRPDLF,TGCAGCGTTGAGGGGGGACGGCCAGATCTATTT
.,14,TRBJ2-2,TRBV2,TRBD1,CASSRQGITGELFF,TGTGCCAGCAGTAGACAGGGCATTACCGGGGAGCTGTTTTTT
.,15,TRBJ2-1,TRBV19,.,CASSRSRGAYNEQFF,TGTGCCAGTAGTAGATCTAGGGGGGCCTACAATGAGCAGTTCTTC
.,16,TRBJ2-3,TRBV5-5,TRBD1,CASSLRGLPSTDTQYF,TGTGCCAGCAGCTTGAGGGGGCTTCCTAGCACAGATACGCAGTATTTT
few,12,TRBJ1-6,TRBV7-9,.,CASSSSGSPLHF,TGTGCCAGCAGCTCCTCGGGATCACCCCTCCACTTT
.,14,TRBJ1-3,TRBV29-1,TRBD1,CSVRQGSSGNTIYF,TGCAGCGTTCGACAGGGAAGCTCTGGAAACACCATATATTTT
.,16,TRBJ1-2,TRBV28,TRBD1,CASSLWGQGADYGYTF,TGTGCCAGCAGTTTATGGGGACAGGGGGCTGACTATGGCTACACCTTC
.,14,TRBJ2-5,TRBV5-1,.,CASSLGTVQETQYF,TGCGCCAGCAGCTTGGGGACAGTTCAAGAGACCCAGTACTTC
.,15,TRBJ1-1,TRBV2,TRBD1,CATPRDRSMNTEAFF,TGTGCCACCCCCCGGGACAGGTCCATGAACACTGAAGCTTTCTTT
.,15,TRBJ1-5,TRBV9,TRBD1,CASSATGAANQPQHF,TGTGCCAGCAGCGCGACAGGGGCCGCTAATCAGCCCCAGCATTTT
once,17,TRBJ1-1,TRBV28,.,CASSLIPFGGDGTEAFF,TGTGCCAGCAGTCTTATACCCTTCGGAGGGGATGGGACTGAAGCTTTCTTT
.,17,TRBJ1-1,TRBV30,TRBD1,CAWRLQGVGLTDTEAFF,TGTGCCTGGAGACTACAGGGGGTTGGCCTTACCGACACTGAAGCTTTCTTT
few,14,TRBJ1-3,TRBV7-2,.,CASSLDGAGNTIYF,TGTGCCAGCAGCTTGGACGGAGCTGGAAACACCATATATTTT
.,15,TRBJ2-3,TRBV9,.,CASSVAPGQQDTQYF,TGTGCCAGCAGCGTCGCCCCGGGACAACAAGATACGCAGTATTTT